One and the same sample provided the 12 T cell receptor beta chains below, sequenced in a study of identical twins. Each CDR3 protein gets one entry after TCRdb re-called the 5' RACE reads with MiXCR. The sample shows under 800,000 distinct CDR3 sequences, about 20% of them seen only once. These data were likewise used in another study, on T cells expressing NK-cell markers.

Source material: PBMCs. These receptors were collected from a woman aged 18-29 years in good health.

With regard to this clonotype: Just one base apart from a much larger clone, this may be a read error. This chain uses TRBV9 with TRBJ2-7; 11 positions match TRBD1. V dropped 0 bases and J dropped 3; count of bases not matched to a gene: 2. Germline V gives CDR1 SGDLS, CDR2 YYNGEE. This CDR3 has 15 residues. CDR3 sequence: CASSVGDRGYYEQYF. CDR3 nucleotides: TGTGCCAGCAGCGTAGGGGACAGGGGGTACTACGAGCAGTACTTC.

The genes are TRBV5-1 and TRBJ2-7, with 12 bases that match TRBD2. CDR3 length: 18 residues. CDR1 is SGHRS and CDR2 is YFSETQ in the germline V gene. Unmatched junction bases numbered 9, after V lost 2 bases and J lost 0 bases. CDR3 sequence: CASSFRTSGKDHSYEQYF. CDR3 sequence (DNA): TGCGCCAGCAGCTTTAGGACTAGCGGGAAGGATCACTCCTACGAGCAGTACTTC.

J is TRBJ2-2 and V is TRBV20-1; the match to TRBD2 covers 13 bases. V lost 6 bases and J lost 0; bases outside the gene matches: 4. CDR1 and CDR2 (germline): DFQATT, SNEGSKA (reference sequence). This CDR3 region has 16 residues. The CDR3 is CSAWTSGGPNTGELFF. The CDR3 DNA sequence: TGCAGTGCGTGGACTAGCGGGGGCCCGAACACCGGGGAGCTGTTTTTT.

V and J are TRBV15 and TRBJ2-7; weak D call: TRBD2 (5 bases). V was cut by 1 base and J by 0 bases, with 10 bases left in between. The CDR3 is 15 amino acids. Germline assignment: CDR1 LNHNV and CDR2 YYDKDF (reference sequence). CDR3 coding DNA: TGTGCCACCAGCAGAGCTGCTAGCATCTCCTACGAGCAGTACTTC. It yields the protein CATSRAASISYEQYF.

In this sample, this clonotype turned up once. Here the CDR3 DNA reads TGCGCCAGCAGACGGTCGGGCCAGCCCGGGAGTTCACAAGAGACCCAGTACTTC. Translating it yields CASRRSGQPGSSQETQYF. The V and J genes are TRBV5-1 and TRBJ2-5, with D possibly TRBD2 on 6 matching bases. This CDR3 has 18 residues. The ends were cut back, 5 bases at V and 2 bases at J, with 25 bases in the middle. Germline loops: CDR1 SGHRS, CDR2 YFSETQ.

This clonotype has a count of ten or more. This rearrangement joins TRBV29-1 to TRBJ1-1, with 7 bases that match TRBD1. V lost 4 bases, J lost 11 bases, and 7 bases stayed unmatched. Germline-derived CDR1 and CDR2 are SQVTM and ANQGSEA. This CDR3 region has 11 residues. CDR3 nucleotide sequence: TGCAGCGTTGTAGCACACAGGGGTGCTTTCTTT. Translating gives CSVVAHRGAFF.

V gene TRBV20-1 combines with J gene TRBJ2-7; D not resolved. Per germline, CDR1 DFQATT and CDR2 SNEGSKA (reference sequence). V was cut by 0 bases and J by 1 base, with 13 bases left in between. The CDR3 contains 15 residues. CDR3 protein: CSARDLLSISYEQYF. The CDR3 DNA follows: TGCAGTGCTAGAGATCTCCTCAGTATTTCCTACGAGCAGTACTTC.

This clonotype was recorded at least ten times. The V call is TRBV5-6, the J call TRBJ1-2; TRBD1 matches at 8 bases. Germline V gives CDR1 SGHDT, CDR2 YYEEEE. The CDR3 totals 14 residues. V trimming: 1 base; J trimming: 4 bases; junction bases outside the gene matches: 3. The CDR3 DNA reads TGTGCCAGCAGCTTGCCAGGGGGCCCCTATGGCTACACCTTC. Protein product: CASSLPGGPYGYTF.

This clonotype was observed at least ten times. V and J are TRBV20-1 and TRBJ2-3, with 7 bases aligning to TRBD2. Germline trimming cut 3 bases from V and 6 bases from J; bases unmatched to any gene: 6. Germline CDR1 reads DFQATT; CDR2 reads SNEGSKA (reference sequence). This CDR3 is 13 amino acids long. The CDR3 bases are TGCAGTGCTAGTGCGACTAGCCAGGATACGCAGTATTTT. Translating gives CSASATSQDTQYF.

The chain carries TRBV9 and TRBJ2-6; 9 bases are shared with TRBD1. Germline V gene data show CDR1 as SGDLS and CDR2 as YYNGEE. The CDR3 loop spans 17 amino acids. V lost 4 bases, J lost 0 bases, and 5 bases stayed unmatched. The CDR3 loop reads CASSLGQGPSGANVLTF. Here the CDR3 DNA reads TGTGCCAGCAGCCTCGGACAGGGGCCCTCTGGGGCCAACGTCCTGACTTTC.

There are a few counts of this clonotype. The V and J genes are TRBV20-1 and TRBJ1-5; D remains unclear. The CDR3 runs to 15 residues. Germline CDR1 is DFQATT and CDR2 is SNEGSKA (reference sequence). V dropped 0 bases and J dropped 7 bases, with 16 bases sitting between them. In DNA, the CDR3 is TGCAGTGCTAGAGATTCTCACCGCTCGGGGCAGCCCCAGCATTTT. Its translation: CSARDSHRSGQPQHF.

The chain is built from TRBV3-1 and TRBJ2-1; 10 bases agree with TRBD2. This CDR3 is 18 amino acids long. Germline CDR1 is LGHDT and CDR2 is YNNKEL (reference sequence). CDR3 sequence (DNA): TGTACCTTCAGTTTCGCCCTAGCGGGGGTGTCGTTATACAATGAGCAGTTCTTC. Protein product: CTFSFALAGVSLYNEQFF.